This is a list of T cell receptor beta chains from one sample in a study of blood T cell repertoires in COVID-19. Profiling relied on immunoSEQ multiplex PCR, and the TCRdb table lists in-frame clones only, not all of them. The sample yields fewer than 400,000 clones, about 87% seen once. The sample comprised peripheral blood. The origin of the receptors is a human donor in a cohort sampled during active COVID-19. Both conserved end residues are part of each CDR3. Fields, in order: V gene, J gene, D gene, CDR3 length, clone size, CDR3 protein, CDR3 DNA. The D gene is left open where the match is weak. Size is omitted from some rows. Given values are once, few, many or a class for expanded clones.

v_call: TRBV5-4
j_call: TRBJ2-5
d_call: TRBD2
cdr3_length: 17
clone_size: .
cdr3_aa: CASSPGTSGGLEETQYF
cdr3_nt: TGTGCCAGCAGCCCCGGGACTAGCGGGGGATTGGAAGAGACCCAGTACTTC

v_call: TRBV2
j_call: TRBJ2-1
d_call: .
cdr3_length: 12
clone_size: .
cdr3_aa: CAGGALGNEQFF
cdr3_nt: TGTGCCGGGGGGGCCTTGGGCAATGAGCAGTTCTTC

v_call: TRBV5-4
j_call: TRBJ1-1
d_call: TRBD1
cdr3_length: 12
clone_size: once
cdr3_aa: CASSLDRGPAFF
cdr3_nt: TGTGCCAGCAGCTTGGACAGGGGGCCGGCTTTCTTT

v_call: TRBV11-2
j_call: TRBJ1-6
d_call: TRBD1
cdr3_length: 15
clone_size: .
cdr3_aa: CASSLGQGSNSPLHF
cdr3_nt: TGTGCCAGCAGCTTAGGACAGGGGTCGAATTCACCCCTCCACTTT

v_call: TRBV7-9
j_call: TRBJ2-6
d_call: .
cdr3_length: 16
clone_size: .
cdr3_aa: CASSTWVGSGANVLTF
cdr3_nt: TGTGCCAGCAGCACCTGGGTCGGGTCTGGGGCCAACGTCCTGACTTTC

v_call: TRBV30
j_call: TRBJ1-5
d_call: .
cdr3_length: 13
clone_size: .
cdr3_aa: CAWSEGVNQPQHF
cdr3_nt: TGTGCCTGGAGTGAAGGGGTCAATCAGCCCCAGCATTTT

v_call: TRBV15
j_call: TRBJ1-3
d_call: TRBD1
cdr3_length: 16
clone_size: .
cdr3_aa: CATSGDRARSGNTIYF
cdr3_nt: TGTGCCACCAGCGGAGACAGGGCTCGCTCTGGAAACACCATATATTTT

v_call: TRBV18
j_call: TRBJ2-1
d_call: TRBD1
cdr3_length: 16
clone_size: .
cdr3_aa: CASSPLGTGLQVGQFF
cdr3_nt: TGTGCCAGCTCACCACTAGGGACAGGGTTACAGGTGGGGCAGTTCTTC

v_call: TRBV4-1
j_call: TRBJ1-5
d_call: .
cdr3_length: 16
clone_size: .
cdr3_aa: CASSQEWNRLNQPQHF
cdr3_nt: TGCGCCAGCAGCCAAGAATGGAACAGGCTCAATCAGCCCCAGCATTTT

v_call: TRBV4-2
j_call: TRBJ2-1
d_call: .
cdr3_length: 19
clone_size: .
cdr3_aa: CASSQDPGVQLYSYNEQFF
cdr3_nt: TGTGCCAGCAGCCAAGACCCCGGGGTGCAACTCTACTCCTACAATGAGCAGTTCTTC

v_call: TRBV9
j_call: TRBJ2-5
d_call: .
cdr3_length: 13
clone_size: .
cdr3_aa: CASSSKTEETQYF
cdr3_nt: TGTGCCAGCAGCTCCAAGACAGAAGAGACCCAGTACTTC

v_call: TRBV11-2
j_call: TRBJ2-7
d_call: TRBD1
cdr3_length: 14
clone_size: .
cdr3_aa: CASSLAGGSYEQYF
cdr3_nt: TGTGCCAGCAGCTTAGCAGGGGGCTCCTACGAGCAGTACTTC

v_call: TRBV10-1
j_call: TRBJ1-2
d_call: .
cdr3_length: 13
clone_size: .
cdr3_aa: CASPGEINYGYTF
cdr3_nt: TGCGCCAGCCCAGGGGAAATTAACTATGGCTACACCTTC

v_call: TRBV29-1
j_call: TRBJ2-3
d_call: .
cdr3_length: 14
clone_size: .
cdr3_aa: CSVEAGVDTDTQYF
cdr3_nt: TGCAGCGTTGAAGCAGGGGTAGACACAGATACGCAGTATTTT

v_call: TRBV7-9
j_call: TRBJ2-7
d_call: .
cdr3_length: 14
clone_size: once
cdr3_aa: CASSLASQAYEQYF
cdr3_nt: TGTGCCAGCAGCTTAGCAAGCCAGGCCTACGAGCAGTACTTC

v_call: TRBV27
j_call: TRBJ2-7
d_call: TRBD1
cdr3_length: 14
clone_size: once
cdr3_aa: CAPGGQDLLYEQYF
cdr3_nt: TGTGCCCCCGGGGGACAGGACCTCCTCTACGAGCAGTACTTC

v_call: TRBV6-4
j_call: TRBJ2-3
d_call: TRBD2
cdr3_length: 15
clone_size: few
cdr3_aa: CASSPTSAGTDTQYF
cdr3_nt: TGTGCCAGCAGCCCTACTAGCGCGGGCACAGATACGCAGTATTTT

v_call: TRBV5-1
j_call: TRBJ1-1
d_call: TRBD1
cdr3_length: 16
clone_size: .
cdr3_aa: CASSFGTGSWGTEAFF
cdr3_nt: TGCGCCAGCAGCTTTGGGACAGGTTCTTGGGGGACTGAAGCTTTCTTT

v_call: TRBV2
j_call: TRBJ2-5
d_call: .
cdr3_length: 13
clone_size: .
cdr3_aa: CASSPPAGETQYF
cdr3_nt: TGTGCCAGCAGCCCCCCCGCGGGTGAGACCCAGTACTTC

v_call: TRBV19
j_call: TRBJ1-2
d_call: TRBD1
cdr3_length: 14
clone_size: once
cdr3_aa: CATRPGQGAYGYTF
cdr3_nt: TGTGCCACCCGTCCGGGACAGGGGGCTTATGGCTACACCTTC

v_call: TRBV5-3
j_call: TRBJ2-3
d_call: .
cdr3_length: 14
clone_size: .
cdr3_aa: CARTLPGGTDTQYF
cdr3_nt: TGTGCCAGAACCCTCCCCGGGGGCACAGATACGCAGTATTTT

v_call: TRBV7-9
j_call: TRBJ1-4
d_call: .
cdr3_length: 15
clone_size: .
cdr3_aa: CASSSAQGTHEKLFF
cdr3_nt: TGTGCCAGCAGCTCCGCACAGGGAACCCATGAAAAACTGTTTTTT